The source of this T cell receptor (beta chain) is a study of T cell responses to AZD1222 COVID-19 vaccine. Study-wide results and caveats: Donors were mostly white British, more females; clonal diversity possibly underestimated.

In germline, CDR1 is SGHNT, CDR2 YYREEE (reference sequence). CDR3 length equals 14 residues. V lost 1 base, J lost 5 bases, and 4 bases stayed unmatched. A note on this clone: Antigen unknown.

Clones were sequenced by immunoSEQ multiplex PCR, and TCRdb holds only the in-frame ones, with some missing. The sample lists fewer than 85,000 clones; roughly 94% were seen once. The chain recombines TRBV5-4 with TRBJ2-5; TRBD1 matches 8 bases. The sample consisted of peripheral blood, taken on day 0 of MenACWY control vaccination. The source of this sequence is an adult in good health. CDR3 bases: TGTGCCAGCAGCTTGCAGGACAGGGTTGAGACCCAGTACTTC. Protein sequence: CASSLQDRVETQYF. The entire variable domain, with the rest obtained from reference TRBV5-4 and TRBJ2-5, is as follows: ETGVTQSPTHLIKTRGQQVTLRCSSQSGHNTVSWYQQALGQGPQFIFQYYREEENGRGNFPPRFSGLQFPNYSSELNVNALELDDSALYLCASSLQDRVETQYFGPGTRLLVL.